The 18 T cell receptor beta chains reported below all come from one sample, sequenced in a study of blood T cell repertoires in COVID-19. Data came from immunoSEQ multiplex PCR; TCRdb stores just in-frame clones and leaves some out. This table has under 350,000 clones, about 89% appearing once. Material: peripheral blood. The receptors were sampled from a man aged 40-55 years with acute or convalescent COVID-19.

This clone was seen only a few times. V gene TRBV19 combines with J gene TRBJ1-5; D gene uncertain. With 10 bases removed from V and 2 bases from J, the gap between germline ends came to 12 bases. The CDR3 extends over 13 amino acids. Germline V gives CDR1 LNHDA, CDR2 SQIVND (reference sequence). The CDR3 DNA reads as TGTGCCACCCCGGTCATCGGCAATCAGCCCCAGCATTTT. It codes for CATPVIGNQPQHF.

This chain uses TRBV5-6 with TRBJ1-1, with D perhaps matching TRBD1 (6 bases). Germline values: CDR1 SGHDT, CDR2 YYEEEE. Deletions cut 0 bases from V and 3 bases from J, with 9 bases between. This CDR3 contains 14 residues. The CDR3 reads CASSLESGDTEAFF. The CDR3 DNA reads TGTGCCAGCAGCTTGGAGTCAGGGGACACTGAAGCTTTCTTT.

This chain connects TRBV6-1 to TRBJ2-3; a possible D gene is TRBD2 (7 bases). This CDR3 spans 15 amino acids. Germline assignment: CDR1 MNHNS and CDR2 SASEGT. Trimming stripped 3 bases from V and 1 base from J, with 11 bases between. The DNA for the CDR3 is TGTGCCAGCAGTGACAGGGGAGGGGGCACAGATACGCAGTATTTT. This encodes CASSDRGGGTDTQYF.

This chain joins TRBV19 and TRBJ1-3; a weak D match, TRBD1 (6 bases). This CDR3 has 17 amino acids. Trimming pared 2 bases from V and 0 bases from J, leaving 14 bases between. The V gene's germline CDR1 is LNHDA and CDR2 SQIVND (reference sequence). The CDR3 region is CASSISGRGASGNTIYF. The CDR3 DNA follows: TGTGCCAGTAGTATATCGGGGAGGGGGGCCTCTGGAAACACCATATATTTT.

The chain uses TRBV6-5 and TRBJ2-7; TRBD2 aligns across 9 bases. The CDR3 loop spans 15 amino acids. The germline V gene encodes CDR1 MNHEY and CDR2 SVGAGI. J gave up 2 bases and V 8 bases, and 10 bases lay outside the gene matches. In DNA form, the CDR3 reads TGTGCCAGCGCCCTGGAGCGGGGGGCCGCCTACGAGCAGTACTTC. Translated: CASALERGAAYEQYF.

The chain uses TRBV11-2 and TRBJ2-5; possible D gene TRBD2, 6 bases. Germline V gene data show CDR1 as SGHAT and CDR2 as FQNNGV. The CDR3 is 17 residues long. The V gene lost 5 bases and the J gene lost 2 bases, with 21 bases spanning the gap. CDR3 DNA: TGTGCCAGCAGCCCCGGGACTTTTCGCGCCTCGCAAGAGACCCAGTACTTC. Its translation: CASSPGTFRASQETQYF.

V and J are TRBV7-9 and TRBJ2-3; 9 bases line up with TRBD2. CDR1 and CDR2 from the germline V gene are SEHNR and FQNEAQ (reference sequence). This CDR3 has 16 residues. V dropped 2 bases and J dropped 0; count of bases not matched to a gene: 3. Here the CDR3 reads CASSLPTSGSTDTQYF. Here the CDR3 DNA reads TGTGCCAGCAGCTTACCGACTAGCGGTAGCACAGATACGCAGTATTTT.

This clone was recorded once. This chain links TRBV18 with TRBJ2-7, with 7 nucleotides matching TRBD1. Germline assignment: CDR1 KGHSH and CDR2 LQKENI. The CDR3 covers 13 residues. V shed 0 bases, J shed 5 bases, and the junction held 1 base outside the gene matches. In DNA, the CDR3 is TGTGCCAGCTCACCACCAGGACAGGACGAGCAGTACTTC. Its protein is CASSPPGQDEQYF.

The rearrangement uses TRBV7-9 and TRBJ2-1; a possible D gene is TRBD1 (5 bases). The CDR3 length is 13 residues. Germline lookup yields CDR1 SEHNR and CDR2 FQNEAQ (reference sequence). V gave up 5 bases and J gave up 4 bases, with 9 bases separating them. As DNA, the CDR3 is TGTGCCAGCAGCCTGGACATATACAATGAGCAGTTCTTC. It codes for CASSLDIYNEQFF.

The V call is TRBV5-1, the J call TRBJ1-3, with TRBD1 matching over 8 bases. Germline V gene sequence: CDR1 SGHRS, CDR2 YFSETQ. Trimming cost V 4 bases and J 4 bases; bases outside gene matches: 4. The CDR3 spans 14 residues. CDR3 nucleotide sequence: TGCGCCAGCAGCACAGGGACAGGCGGAAACACCATATATTTT. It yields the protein CASSTGTGGNTIYF.

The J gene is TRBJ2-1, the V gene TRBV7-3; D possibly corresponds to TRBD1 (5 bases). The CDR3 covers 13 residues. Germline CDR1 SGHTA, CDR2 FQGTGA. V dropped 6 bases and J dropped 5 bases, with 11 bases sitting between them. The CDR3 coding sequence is TGTGCCAGCAGAACAGGATGCCACAATGAGCAGTTCTTC. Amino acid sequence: CASRTGCHNEQFF.

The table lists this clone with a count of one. The CDR3 loop is CASSLVAGGGYTF. The DNA of the CDR3 is TGTGCCAGCAGCTTAGTGGCAGGGGGAGGCTACACCTTC. J is TRBJ1-2 and V is TRBV7-3, with 7 bases matching TRBD1. CDR1 and CDR2 (germline): SGHTA, FQGTGA. Losses at the gene ends were 2 bases for V and 8 bases for J; bases not matched to a gene: 5. The CDR3 is made up of 13 amino acids.

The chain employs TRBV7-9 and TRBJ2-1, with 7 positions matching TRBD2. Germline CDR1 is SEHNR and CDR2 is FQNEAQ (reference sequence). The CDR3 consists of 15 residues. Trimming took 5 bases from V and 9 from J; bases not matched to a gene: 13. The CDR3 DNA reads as TGTGCCAGCAGCACGGGGGGACCTACAGAGGGTGAGCAGTTCTTC. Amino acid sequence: CASSTGGPTEGEQFF.

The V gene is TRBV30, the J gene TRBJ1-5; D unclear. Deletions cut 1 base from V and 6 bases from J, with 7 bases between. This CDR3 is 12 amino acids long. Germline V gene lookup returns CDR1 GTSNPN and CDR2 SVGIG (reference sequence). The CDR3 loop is CAWSGSSQPQHF. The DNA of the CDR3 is TGTGCCTGGAGTGGATCCAGTCAGCCCCAGCATTTT.

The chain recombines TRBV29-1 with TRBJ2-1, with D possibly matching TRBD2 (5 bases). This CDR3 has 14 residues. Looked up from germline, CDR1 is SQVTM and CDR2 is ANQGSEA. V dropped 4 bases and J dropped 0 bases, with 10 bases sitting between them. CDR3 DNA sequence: TGCAGCGTTGCCGAGGGTTTCTCCTACAATGAGCAGTTCTTC. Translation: CSVAEGFSYNEQFF.

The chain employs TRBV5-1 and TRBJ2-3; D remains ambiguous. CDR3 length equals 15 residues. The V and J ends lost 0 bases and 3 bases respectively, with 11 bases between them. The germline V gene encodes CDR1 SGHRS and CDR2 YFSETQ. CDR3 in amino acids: CASSLGSLRTDTQYF. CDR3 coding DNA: TGCGCCAGCAGCTTGGGCTCACTGCGGACAGATACGCAGTATTTT.

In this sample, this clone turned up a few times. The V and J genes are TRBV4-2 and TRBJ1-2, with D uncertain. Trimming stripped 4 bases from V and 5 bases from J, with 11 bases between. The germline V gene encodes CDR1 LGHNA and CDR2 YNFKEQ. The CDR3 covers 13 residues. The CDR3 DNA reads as TGTGCCAGCAGCCCTCCCGGCAGGTATGGCTACACCTTC. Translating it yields CASSPPGRYGYTF.

The CDR3 DNA is TGTGCCAGCAGCTTGGGTTCCGCTGAAGCTTTCTTT. Residues: CASSLGSAEAFF. The V call is TRBV5-6, the J call TRBJ1-1; D is uncertain. Germline V gene sequence: CDR1 SGHDT, CDR2 YYEEEE. The CDR3 totals 12 residues. Trimming left V 0 bases short and J 6 bases short, with 6 bases between.